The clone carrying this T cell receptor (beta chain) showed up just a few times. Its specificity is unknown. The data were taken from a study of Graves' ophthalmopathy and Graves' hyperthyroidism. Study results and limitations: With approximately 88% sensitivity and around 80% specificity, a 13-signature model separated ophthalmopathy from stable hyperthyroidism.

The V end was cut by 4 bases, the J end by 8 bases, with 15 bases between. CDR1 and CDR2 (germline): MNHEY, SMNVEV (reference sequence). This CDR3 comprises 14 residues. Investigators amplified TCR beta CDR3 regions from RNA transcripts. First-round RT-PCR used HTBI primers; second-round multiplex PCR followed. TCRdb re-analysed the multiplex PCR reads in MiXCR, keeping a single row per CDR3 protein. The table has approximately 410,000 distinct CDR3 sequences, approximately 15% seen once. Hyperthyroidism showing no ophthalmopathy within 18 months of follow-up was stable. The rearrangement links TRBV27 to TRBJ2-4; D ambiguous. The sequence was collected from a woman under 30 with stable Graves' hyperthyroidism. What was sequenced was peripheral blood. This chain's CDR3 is CASSSLHGWDIQYF. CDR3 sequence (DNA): TGTGCCAGCAGTTCACTACATGGATGGGACATTCAGTACTTC.